Listed below are T cell receptor beta chains from one sample, sequenced in a study of T cell responses to AZD1222 COVID-19 vaccine. Generated by immunoSEQ multiplex PCR, the TCRdb table keeps only in-frame clones and is missing some. The sample carries 150,000 to 200,000 clones, about 86% recorded once. The sample in question was peripheral blood, obtained 28 days after the second AZD1222 dose. The source is an adult who received the AZD1222 COVID-19 vaccine. Both conserved end residues are part of each CDR3. The order of the fields is V gene, clone size, J gene, D gene, CDR3 protein, CDR3 DNA. D genes are given only for firm matches. Where a row states a size, it is once, few, many or the class of an expanded clone; other rows omit it.

>TRBV5-1|NA|TRBJ2-2|NA
CASSFRGAAANTGELFF
TGCGCCAGCAGCTTCCGGGGGGCCGCCGCGAACACCGGGGAGCTGTTTTTT
>TRBV4-1|NA|TRBJ1-2|NA
CASSPRDRVGGYTF
TGCGCCAGCAGCCCTAGGGACCGAGTAGGTGGCTACACCTTC
>TRBV5-6|NA|TRBJ2-1|TRBD2
CASSILAGADNEQFF
TGTGCCAGCAGCATCCTAGCGGGGGCCGACAATGAGCAGTTCTTC
>TRBV5-6|NA|TRBJ2-2|NA
CASSLVQNTGELFF
TGTGCCAGCAGCTTGGTACAGAACACCGGGGAGCTGTTTTTT
>TRBV19|NA|TRBJ2-6|TRBD1
CASSIGDRAGANVLTF
TGTGCCAGTAGTATTGGCGACAGGGCTGGGGCCAACGTCCTGACTTTC
>TRBV28|NA|TRBJ1-6|NA
CASSFGLQDSPLHF
TGTGCCAGCAGTTTCGGACTCCAAGATTCACCCCTCCACTTT
>TRBV7-2|NA|TRBJ1-1|NA
CASSLKVNTEAFF
TGTGCCAGCAGCTTGAAAGTGAACACTGAAGCTTTCTTT
>TRBV3-1/TRBV3-2|NA|TRBJ1-2|NA
CASSQDVQGNYGYTF
TGTGCCAGCAGCCAAGATGTTCAGGGTAACTATGGCTACACCTTC
>TRBV6-5|NA|TRBJ1-6|NA
CASSYSTARGSPLHF
TGTGCCAGCAGTTACTCGACAGCCAGGGGCTCACCCCTCCACTTT
>TRBV7-8|few|TRBJ1-6|NA
CASSFDSTVDSPLHF
TGTGCCAGCAGCTTTGACAGCACGGTGGATTCACCCCTCCACTTT
>TRBV10-3|NA|TRBJ2-7|NA
CAISESTRYEQYF
TGTGCCATCAGTGAGTCGACAAGGTACGAGCAGTACTTC
>TRBV9|NA|TRBJ1-2|NA
CASSPAGAVYGYTF
TGTGCCAGCAGCCCTGCAGGGGCTGTCTATGGCTACACCTTC
>TRBV7-2|NA|TRBJ1-1|NA
CASSWAGINTEAFF
TGTGCCAGCAGCTGGGCAGGGATAAACACTGAAGCTTTCTTT
>TRBV30|NA|TRBJ1-6|NA
CAWSVQGDSPLHF
TGTGCCTGGAGTGTACAGGGAGATTCACCCCTCCACTTT
>TRBV6-2/TRBV6-3|NA|TRBJ2-3|NA
CASSYLDTQYF
TGTGCCAGCAGTTACTTGGATACGCAGTATTTT
>TRBV5-8|NA|TRBJ2-2|NA
CASSLILRTGPYTGELFF
TGTGCCAGCAGCTTGATTCTCCGAACAGGGCCGTACACCGGGGAGCTGTTTTTT
>TRBV2|NA|TRBJ2-2|TRBD1
CASSRDRTNTGELFF
TGTGCCAGCAGTCGGGACAGGACGAACACCGGGGAGCTGTTTTTT
>TRBV30|NA|TRBJ1-2|TRBD1
CAWSVDTGVYGYTF
TGTGCCTGGAGTGTAGATACAGGGGTCTATGGCTACACCTTC
>TRBV7-2|NA|TRBJ1-5|TRBD1
CASSSSPTGGHQPQHF
TGTGCCAGCAGCTCTAGCCCGACAGGGGGTCATCAGCCCCAGCATTTT
>TRBV21-1|NA|TRBJ2-4|NA
CASSNLRGTAKNIQYF
TGTGCCAGCAGCAATCTTAGGGGGACGGCCAAAAACATTCAGTACTTC
>TRBV5-1|NA|TRBJ2-5|TRBD1
CASSLTGDRPQETQYF
TGCGCCAGCAGCTTAACCGGGGACAGGCCACAAGAGACCCAGTACTTC
>TRBV7-9|once|TRBJ1-4|NA
CASSLGVAGRGEKLFF
TGTGCCAGCAGCTTAGGGGTAGCGGGGAGAGGTGAAAAACTGTTTTTT
>TRBV28|NA|TRBJ2-7|NA
CASSINRDGSYEQYF
TGTGCCAGCAGTATCAACCGGGACGGATCCTACGAGCAGTACTTC
>TRBV6-5|NA|TRBJ2-7|TRBD2
CASSYNPGRVFEQYF
TGTGCCAGCAGTTACAACCCAGGGAGGGTTTTCGAGCAGTACTTC
>TRBV5-1|NA|TRBJ1-2|NA
CASSPVDGSKGYTF
TGCGCCAGCAGCCCCGTCGACGGGTCTAAAGGCTACACCTTC
>TRBV5-1|NA|TRBJ2-7|NA
CASSFERGYEQYF
TGCGCCAGCAGCTTTGAGAGGGGGTACGAGCAGTACTTC
>TRBV6-5|NA|TRBJ1-1|NA
CASSRHRDLLEAFF
TGTGCCAGCAGTCGTCACCGGGACCTCCTTGAAGCTTTCTTT
>TRBV7-3|NA|TRBJ2-1|NA
CASSSGLYNEQFF
TGTGCCAGCAGTAGTGGACTCTACAATGAGCAGTTCTTC
>TRBV7-3|NA|TRBJ2-7|NA
CASSENGGNEQYF
TGTGCCAGCAGTGAAAACGGAGGGAACGAGCAGTACTTC
>TRBV6-5|NA|TRBJ2-7|NA
CASRVGSYEQYF
TGTGCCAGCAGAGTAGGTTCCTACGAGCAGTACTTC
>TRBV6-1|NA|TRBJ2-7|NA
CASSPQDYEQYF
TGTGCCAGCAGTCCACAGGACTACGAGCAGTACTTC
>TRBV6-2/TRBV6-3|NA|TRBJ2-5|NA
CASSFGRKETQYF
TGTGCCAGCAGTTTCGGACGTAAAGAGACCCAGTACTTC